This T cell receptor (beta chain) was observed in a study of neurological immune-mediated disorders. Input was around 1 million sorted T cells, either CD4+ or CD8+. The study's findings and limits: Patients with HTLV-1-associated myelopathy showed the most TCR clonal expansion. Those with multiple sclerosis showed the least, falling below healthy controls. None of the CDR3 amino acid sequences found in expanded clones was shared across subjects. This suggests that the TCR-beta repertoires were private in all groups.

CDR1 and CDR2 from the germline V gene are SGHRS and YFSETQ. The CDR3 totals 15 residues. Trimming removed 0 bases at V and 4 bases at J, with 11 bases between. This clonotype appeared many times. The antigen is not known. The cDNA came from 5'RACE, which used 10-nucleotide random UMIs. MiXCR, applied by TCRdb to the 5' RACE reads, yields one record per CDR3 protein. This table holds under 50,000 distinct CDR3 sequences, 11% found once. V is TRBV5-1 and J is TRBJ1-5; tentatively, D is TRBD1 (6 bases). This sequence was found in a woman under 40 with HTLV-1-associated myelopathy (HAM/TSP). Input material: CD4+ T cells from blood. This CDR3 reads CASSLGGQPNQPQHF. Written as DNA, the CDR3 is TGCGCCAGCAGCTTGGGGGGACAACCTAATCAGCCCCAGCATTTT. Drawing the rest from reference TRBV5-1 and TRBJ1-5, the complete variable domain is KAGVTQTPRYLIKTRGQQVTLSCSPISGHRSVSWYQQTPGQGLQFLFEYFSETQRNKGNFPGRFSGRQFSNSRSEMNVSTLELGDSALYLCASSLGGQPNQPQHFGDGTRLSIL.